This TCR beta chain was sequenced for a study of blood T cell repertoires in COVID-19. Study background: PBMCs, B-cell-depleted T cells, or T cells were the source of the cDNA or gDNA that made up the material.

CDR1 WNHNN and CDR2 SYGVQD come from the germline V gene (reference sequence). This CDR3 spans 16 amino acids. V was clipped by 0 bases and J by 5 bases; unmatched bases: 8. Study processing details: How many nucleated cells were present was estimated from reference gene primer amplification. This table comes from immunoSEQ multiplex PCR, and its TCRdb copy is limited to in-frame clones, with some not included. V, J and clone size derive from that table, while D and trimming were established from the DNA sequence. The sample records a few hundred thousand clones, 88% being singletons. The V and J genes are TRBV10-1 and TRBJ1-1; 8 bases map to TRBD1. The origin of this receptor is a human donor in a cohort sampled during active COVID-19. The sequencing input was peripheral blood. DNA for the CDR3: TGCGCCAGCAGTGAGTCGACGGCAGGGGGCGATACTGAAGCTTTCTTT. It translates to CASSESTAGGDTEAFF.